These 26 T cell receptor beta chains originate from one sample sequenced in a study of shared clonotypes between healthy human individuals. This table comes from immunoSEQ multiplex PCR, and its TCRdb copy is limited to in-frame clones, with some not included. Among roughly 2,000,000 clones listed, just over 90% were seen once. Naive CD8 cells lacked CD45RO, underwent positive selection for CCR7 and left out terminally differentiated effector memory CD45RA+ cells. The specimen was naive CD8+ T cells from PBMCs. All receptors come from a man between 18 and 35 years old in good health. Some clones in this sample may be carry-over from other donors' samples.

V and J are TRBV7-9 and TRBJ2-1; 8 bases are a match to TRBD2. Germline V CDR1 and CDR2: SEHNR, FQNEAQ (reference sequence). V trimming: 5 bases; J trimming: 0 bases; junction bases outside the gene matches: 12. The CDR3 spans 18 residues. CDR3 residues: CASSPGASGPSSYNEQFF. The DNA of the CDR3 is TGTGCCAGCAGCCCTGGGGCTAGCGGGCCGAGCTCCTACAATGAGCAGTTCTTC.

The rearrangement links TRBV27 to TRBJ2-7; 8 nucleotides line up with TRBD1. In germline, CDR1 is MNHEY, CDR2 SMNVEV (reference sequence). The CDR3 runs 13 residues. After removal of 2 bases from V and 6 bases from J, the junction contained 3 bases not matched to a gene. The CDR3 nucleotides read TGTGCCAGCAGTTTAACCGGACAGGGCGAGCAGTACTTC. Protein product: CASSLTGQGEQYF.

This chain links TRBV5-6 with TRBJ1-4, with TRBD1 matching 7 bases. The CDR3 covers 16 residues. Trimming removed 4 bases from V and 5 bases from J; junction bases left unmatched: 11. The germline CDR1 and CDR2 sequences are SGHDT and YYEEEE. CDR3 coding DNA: TGTGCCAGCAGCATACTAAGGGACAGCGACAATGAAAAACTGTTTTTT. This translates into CASSILRDSDNEKLFF.

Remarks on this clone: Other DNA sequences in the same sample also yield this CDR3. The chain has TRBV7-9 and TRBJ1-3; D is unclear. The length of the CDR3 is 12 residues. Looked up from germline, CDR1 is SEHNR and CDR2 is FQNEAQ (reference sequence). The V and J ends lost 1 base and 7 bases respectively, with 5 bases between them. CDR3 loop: CASSLGPNTIYF. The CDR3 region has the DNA TGTGCCAGCAGCTTAGGACCTAACACCATATATTTT. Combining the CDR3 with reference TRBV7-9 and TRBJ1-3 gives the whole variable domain DTGVSQNPRHKITKRGQNVTFRCDPISEHNRLYWYRQTLGQGPEFLTYFQNEAQLEKSRLLSDRFSAERPKGSFSTLEIQRTEQGDSAMYLCASSLGPNTIYFGEGSWLTVV.

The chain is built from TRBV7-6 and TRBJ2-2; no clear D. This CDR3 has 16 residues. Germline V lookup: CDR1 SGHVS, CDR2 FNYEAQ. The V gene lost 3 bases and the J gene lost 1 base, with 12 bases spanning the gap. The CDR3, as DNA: TGTGCCAGCAGCTTTAACAACGTGGAGAACACCGGGGAGCTGTTTTTT. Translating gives CASSFNNVENTGELFF.

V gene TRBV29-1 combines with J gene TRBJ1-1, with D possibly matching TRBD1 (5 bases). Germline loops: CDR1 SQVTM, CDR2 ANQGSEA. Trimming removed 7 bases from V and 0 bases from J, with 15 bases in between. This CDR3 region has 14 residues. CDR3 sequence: CSGGPSAMNTEAFF. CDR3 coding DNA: TGCAGCGGGGGCCCGAGTGCAATGAACACTGAAGCTTTCTTT. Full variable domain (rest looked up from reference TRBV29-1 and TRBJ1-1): SAVISQKPSRDICQRGTSLTIQCQVDSQVTMMFWYRQQPGQSLTLIATANQGSEATYESGFVIDKFPISRPNLTFSTLTVSNMSPEDSSIYLCSGGPSAMNTEAFFGQGTRLTVV.

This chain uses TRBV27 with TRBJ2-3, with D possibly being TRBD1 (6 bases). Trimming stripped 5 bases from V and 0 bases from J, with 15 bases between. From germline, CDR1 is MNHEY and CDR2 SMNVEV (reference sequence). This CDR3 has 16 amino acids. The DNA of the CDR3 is TGTGCCAGCAGTGTGGGGTTGGGGGCTAGCACAGATACGCAGTATTTT. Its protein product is CASSVGLGASTDTQYF.

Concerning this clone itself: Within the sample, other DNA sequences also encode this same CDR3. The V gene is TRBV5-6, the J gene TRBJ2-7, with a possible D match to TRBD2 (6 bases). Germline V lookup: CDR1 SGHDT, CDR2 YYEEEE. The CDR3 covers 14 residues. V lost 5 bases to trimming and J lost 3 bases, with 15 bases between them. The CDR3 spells CASSSGTGFYEQYF. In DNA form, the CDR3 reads TGTGCCAGCAGTTCCGGGACTGGATTCTACGAGCAGTACTTC. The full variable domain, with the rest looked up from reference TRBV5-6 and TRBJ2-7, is DAGVTQSPTHLIKTRGQQVTLRCSPKSGHDTVSWYQQALGQGPQFIFQYYEEEERQRGNFPDRFSGHQFPNYSSELNVNALLLGDSALYLCASSSGTGFYEQYFGPGTRLTVT.

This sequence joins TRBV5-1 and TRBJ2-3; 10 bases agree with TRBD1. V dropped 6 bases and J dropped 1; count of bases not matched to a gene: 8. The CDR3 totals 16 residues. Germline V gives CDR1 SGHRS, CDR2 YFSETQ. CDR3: CASTSGTGVRTDTQYF. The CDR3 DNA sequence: TGCGCCAGCACGTCCGGGACAGGGGTCCGCACAGATACGCAGTATTTT.

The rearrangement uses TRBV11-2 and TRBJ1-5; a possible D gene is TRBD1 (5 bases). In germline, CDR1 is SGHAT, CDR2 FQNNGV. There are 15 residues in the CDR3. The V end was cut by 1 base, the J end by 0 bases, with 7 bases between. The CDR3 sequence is CASSLGGYSNQPQHF. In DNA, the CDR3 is TGTGCCAGCAGCTTAGGGGGGTATAGCAATCAGCCCCAGCATTTT.

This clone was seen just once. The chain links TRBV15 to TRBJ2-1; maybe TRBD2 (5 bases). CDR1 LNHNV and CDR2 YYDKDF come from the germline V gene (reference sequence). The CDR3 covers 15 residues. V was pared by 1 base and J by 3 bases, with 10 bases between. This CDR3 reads CATSRVVGIYNEQFF. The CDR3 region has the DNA TGTGCCACCAGCAGAGTGGTCGGGATCTACAATGAGCAGTTCTTC.

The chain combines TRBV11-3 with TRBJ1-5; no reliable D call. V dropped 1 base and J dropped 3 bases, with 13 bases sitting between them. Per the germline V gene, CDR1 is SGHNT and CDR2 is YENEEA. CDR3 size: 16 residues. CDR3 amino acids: CASSLVPGRDNQPQHF. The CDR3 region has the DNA TGTGCCAGCAGCTTAGTTCCAGGACGAGACAATCAGCCCCAGCATTTT.

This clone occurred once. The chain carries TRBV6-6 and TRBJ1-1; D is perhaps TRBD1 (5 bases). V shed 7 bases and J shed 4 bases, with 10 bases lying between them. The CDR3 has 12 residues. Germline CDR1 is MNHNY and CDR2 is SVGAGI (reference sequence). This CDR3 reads CASILDSTEAFF. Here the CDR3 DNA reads TGTGCCAGCATCCTAGACAGCACTGAAGCTTTCTTT.

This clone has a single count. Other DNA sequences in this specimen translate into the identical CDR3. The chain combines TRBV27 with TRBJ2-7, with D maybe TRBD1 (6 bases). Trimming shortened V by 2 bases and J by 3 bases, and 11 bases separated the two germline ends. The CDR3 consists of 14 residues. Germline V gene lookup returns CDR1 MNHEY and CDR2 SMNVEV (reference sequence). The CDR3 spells CASSLQGPLYEQYF. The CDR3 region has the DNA TGTGCCAGCAGTTTACAGGGGCCACTCTACGAGCAGTACTTC.

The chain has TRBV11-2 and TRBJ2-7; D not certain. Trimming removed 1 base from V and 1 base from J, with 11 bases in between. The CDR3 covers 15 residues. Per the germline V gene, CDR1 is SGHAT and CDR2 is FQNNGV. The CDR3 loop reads CASSLVSFNSYEQYF. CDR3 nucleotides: TGTGCCAGCAGCTTAGTGTCATTTAATTCCTACGAGCAGTACTTC.

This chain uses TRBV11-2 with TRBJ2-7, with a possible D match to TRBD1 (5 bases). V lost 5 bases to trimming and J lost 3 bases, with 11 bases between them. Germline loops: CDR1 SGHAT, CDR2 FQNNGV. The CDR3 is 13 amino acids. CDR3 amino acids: CASSISTVYEQYF. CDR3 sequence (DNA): TGTGCCAGCAGCATATCGACAGTCTACGAGCAGTACTTC.

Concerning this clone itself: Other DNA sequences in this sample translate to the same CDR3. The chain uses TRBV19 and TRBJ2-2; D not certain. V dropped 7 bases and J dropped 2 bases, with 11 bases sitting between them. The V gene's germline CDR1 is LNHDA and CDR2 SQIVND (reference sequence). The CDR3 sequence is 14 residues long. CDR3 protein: CASTVGRNTGELFF. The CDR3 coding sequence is TGTGCCAGTACCGTGGGCAGAAACACCGGGGAGCTGTTTTTT.

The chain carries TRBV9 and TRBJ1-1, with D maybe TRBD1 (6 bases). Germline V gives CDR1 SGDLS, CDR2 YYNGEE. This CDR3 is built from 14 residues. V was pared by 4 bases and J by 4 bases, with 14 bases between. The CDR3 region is CASSPRQVGTEAFF. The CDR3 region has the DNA TGTGCCAGCAGCCCCAGACAGGTAGGCACTGAAGCTTTCTTT.

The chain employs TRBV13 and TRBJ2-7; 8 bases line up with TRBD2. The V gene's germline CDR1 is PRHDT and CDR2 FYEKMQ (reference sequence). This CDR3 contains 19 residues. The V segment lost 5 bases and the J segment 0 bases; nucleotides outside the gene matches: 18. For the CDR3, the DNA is TGTGCCAGCAGCGCCGGGGGTAGCGGGGCCCCCTTTCTCTCCTACGAGCAGTACTTC. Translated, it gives CASSAGGSGAPFLSYEQYF.

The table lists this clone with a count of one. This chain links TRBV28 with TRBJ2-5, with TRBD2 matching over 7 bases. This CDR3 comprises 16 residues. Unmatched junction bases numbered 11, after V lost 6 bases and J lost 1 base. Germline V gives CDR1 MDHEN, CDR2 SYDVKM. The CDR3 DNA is TGTGCCAGCAGCCCCTTGGGGGGGGACCTCCAAGAGACCCAGTACTTC. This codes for CASSPLGGDLQETQYF.

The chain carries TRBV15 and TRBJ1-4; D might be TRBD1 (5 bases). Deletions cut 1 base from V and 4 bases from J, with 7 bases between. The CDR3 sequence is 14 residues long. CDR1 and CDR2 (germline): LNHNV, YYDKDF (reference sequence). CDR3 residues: CATSRGGINEKLFF. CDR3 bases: TGTGCCACCAGCAGAGGGGGGATTAATGAAAAACTGTTTTTT.

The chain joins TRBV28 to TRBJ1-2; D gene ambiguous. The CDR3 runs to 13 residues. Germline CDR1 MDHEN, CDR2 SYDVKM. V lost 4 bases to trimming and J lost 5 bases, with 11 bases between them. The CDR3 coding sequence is TGTGCCAGCAGTTCGACCCTTTCGTATGGCTACACCTTC. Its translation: CASSSTLSYGYTF.

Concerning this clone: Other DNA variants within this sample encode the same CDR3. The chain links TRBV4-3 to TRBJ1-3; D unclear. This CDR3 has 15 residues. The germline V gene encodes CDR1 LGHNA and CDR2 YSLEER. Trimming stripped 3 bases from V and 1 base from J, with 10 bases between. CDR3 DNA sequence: TGCGCCAGCAGCCAGGGCTCGGGGTCTGGAAACACCATATATTTT. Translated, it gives CASSQGSGSGNTIYF.

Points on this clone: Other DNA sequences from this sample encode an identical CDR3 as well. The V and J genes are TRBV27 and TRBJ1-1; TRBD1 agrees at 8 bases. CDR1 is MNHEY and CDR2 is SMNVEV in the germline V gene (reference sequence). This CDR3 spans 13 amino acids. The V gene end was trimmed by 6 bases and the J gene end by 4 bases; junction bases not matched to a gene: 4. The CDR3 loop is CASSWTGSTEAFF. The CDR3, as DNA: TGTGCCAGCAGCTGGACAGGGTCCACTGAAGCTTTCTTT.

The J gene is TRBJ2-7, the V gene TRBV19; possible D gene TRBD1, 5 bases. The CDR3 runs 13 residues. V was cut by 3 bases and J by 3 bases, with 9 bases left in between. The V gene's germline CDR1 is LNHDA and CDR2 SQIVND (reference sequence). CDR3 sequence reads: CASSMRTNYEQYF. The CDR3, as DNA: TGTGCCAGTAGTATGAGGACAAACTACGAGCAGTACTTC.

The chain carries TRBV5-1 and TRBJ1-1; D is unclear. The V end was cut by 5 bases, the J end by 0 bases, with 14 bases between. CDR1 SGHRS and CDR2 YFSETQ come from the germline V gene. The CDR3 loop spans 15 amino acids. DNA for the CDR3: TGCGCCAGCAGTTCGGTCGCTTACATGAACACTGAAGCTTTCTTT. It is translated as CASSSVAYMNTEAFF.